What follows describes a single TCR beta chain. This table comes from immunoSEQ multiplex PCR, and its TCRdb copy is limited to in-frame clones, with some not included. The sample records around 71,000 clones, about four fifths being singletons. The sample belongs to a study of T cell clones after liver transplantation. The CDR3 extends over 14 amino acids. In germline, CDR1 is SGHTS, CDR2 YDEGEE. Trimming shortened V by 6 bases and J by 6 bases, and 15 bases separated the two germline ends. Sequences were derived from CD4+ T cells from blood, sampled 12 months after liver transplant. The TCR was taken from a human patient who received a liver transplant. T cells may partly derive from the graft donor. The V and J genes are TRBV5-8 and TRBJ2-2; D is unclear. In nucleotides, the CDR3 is TGTGCCAGCACCGGGCGCAAACGACCCGGGGAGCTGTTTTTT. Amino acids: CASTGRKRPGELFF.